Below, 24 T cell receptor beta chains from the same sample are listed, as sequenced in a study of blood T cells in healthy people across ages. It was with a sample-barcoded 5' primer and a J-beta primer mix that a second PCR of about 6 to 12 cycles was run. TCRdb used MiXCR to reprocess the 5' RACE reads, holding one entry per CDR3 protein. The table records some 1.6 million distinct CDR3 sequences, around 35% of them present only once. The sequenced material came from blood. All receptors come from a woman in her thirties in good health.

In regard to this clonotype: Its ends do not fully match the called genes, so a read error is possible. The chain couples TRBV6-4 to TRBJ2-2; 8 bases are a match to TRBD1. CDR3 length: 13 amino acids. Per the germline V gene, CDR1 is MRHNA and CDR2 is SNTAGT. The CDR3 spells CAGSGQGTGKLFF. The CDR3 DNA reads TGTGCCGGCAGTGGACAGGGTACCGGGAAGCTGTTTTTT.

Only a few counts were recorded for this clonotype. The chain is built from TRBV6-4 and TRBJ2-4; possibly TRBD1 for D (6 bases). The DNA end is more similar to TRBJ2-7, so the J call may be wrong. Germline V gene data show CDR1 as MRHNA and CDR2 as SNTAGT. There are 14 residues in the CDR3. Here the CDR3 DNA reads TGTGCCAGAAGACAGGCCGTAAGAGGCTACGAGCAGTACTTC. Amino acid sequence: CARRQAVRGYEQYF.

V is TRBV7-9 and J is TRBJ2-7; the match to TRBD2 covers 10 bases. Germline-derived CDR1 and CDR2 are SEHNR and FQNEAQ (reference sequence). The J segment lost 0 bases and the V segment lost 4 bases, leaving 12 bases of the junction unmatched. The length of the CDR3 is 18 residues. The CDR3 DNA reads as TGTGCCAGCAGCTCCGGGAGACTAGCGGGCCTGCCCTCCTACGAGCAGTACTTC. It yields the protein CASSSGRLAGLPSYEQYF. Variable domain in full (rest from reference TRBV7-9 and TRBJ2-7): DTGVSQNPRHKITKRGQNVTFRCDPISEHNRLYWYRQTLGQGPEFLTYFQNEAQLEKSRLLSDRFSAERPKGSFSTLEIQRTEQGDSAMYLCASSSGRLAGLPSYEQYFGPGTRLTVT.

The genes are TRBV2 and TRBJ1-5; 7 nucleotides line up with TRBD1. The CDR3 contains 14 residues. The germline gives CDR1 SNHLY, CDR2 FYNNEI. V dropped 6 bases and J dropped 4; count of bases not matched to a gene: 6. CDR3 coding DNA: TGTGCCAGCAGCGGGGACAGCCAAAATCAGCCCCAGCATTTT. It is translated as CASSGDSQNQPQHF.

The chain carries TRBV29-1 and TRBJ1-1; D uncertain. The length of the CDR3 is 10 residues. CDR1 and CDR2 from the germline V gene are SQVTM and ANQGSEA. V was clipped by 1 base and J by 7 bases, with 4 bases between them. The CDR3 sequence: CSVEGGEAFF. The CDR3, as DNA: TGCAGCGTTGAAGGTGGTGAAGCTTTCTTT.

This clonotype has only a few counts. CDR3 DNA: TGCAGTGCTCGTCATAGCGGGAGGACATACGAGCAGTACTTC. Translating it yields CSARHSGRTYEQYF. The chain is built from TRBV20-1 and TRBJ2-7; the match to TRBD2 covers 10 bases. This CDR3 region has 14 residues. The germline CDR1 and CDR2 sequences are DFQATT and SNEGSKA (reference sequence). V gave up 5 bases and J gave up 4 bases; unmatched junction bases: 8.

The chain couples TRBV6-1 to TRBJ1-3; D call uncertain. The germline CDR1 and CDR2 sequences are MNHNS and SASEGT. CDR3 length: 14 amino acids. The V and J ends lost 4 bases and 0 bases respectively, with 7 bases between them. The CDR3 loop is CASSAVSSGNTIYF. For the CDR3, the DNA is TGTGCCAGCAGTGCCGTGAGCTCTGGAAACACCATATATTTT.

This clonotype was detected ten times or more. This chain joins TRBV9 and TRBJ1-2; D is perhaps TRBD1 (6 bases). This CDR3 region has 13 residues. Germline lookup yields CDR1 SGDLS and CDR2 YYNGEE. Trimming took off 0 bases at V and 3 bases at J, with 6 bases between the two ends. The CDR3 DNA is TGTGCCAGCAGCGTAGGGACAGACTATGGCTACACCTTC. Its protein product is CASSVGTDYGYTF.

This rearrangement joins TRBV30 to TRBJ2-1; D is possibly TRBD1 (6 bases). This CDR3 region has 14 residues. Germline loops: CDR1 GTSNPN, CDR2 SVGIG (reference sequence). V was cut by 5 bases and J by 6 bases, with 17 bases left in between. DNA of the CDR3: TGTGCCTGGGGAAGGGACAAGGGGGTCAATGAGCAGTTCTTC. Translation gives CAWGRDKGVNEQFF.

To note about this clonotype: Since a much larger clone is just one base distant, this may be a read error. The genes are TRBV20-1 and TRBJ1-2; perhaps TRBD1 as D (5 bases). The CDR3 extends over 12 amino acids. Trimming removed 8 bases at V and 4 bases at J, with 14 bases between. Germline V gene sequence: CDR1 DFQATT, CDR2 SNEGSKA (reference sequence). CDR3 sequence (DNA): TGCAGTATCGGGGGACGGATCTATGGCTACACCTTC. It specifies CSIGGRIYGYTF.

This chain uses TRBV6-5 with TRBJ2-1; 7 bases match TRBD2. The better agreement between TRBJ2-7 and the DNA end casts doubt on the J call. Per the germline V gene, CDR1 is MNHEY and CDR2 is SVGAGI. CDR3 length: 15 amino acids. In DNA form, the CDR3 reads TGTGCCAGCAGCCGGGCTAGCGGCTCCTACAATGAGCAGTACTTC. The encoded protein is CASSRASGSYNEQYF.

This clonotype was seen more than once but under ten times. This chain joins TRBV20-1 and TRBJ1-5; possible D gene TRBD1, 6 bases. Germline lookup yields CDR1 DFQATT and CDR2 SNEGSKA (reference sequence). The V gene lost 0 bases and the J gene lost 3 bases, with 12 bases spanning the gap. The CDR3 loop spans 15 amino acids. The CDR3 region is CSARDPQGFNQPQHF. In DNA, the CDR3 is TGCAGTGCTAGAGATCCCCAGGGGTTCAATCAGCCCCAGCATTTT.

This rearrangement joins TRBV7-9 to TRBJ2-1; D assignment may be TRBD1 or TRBD2 (5 bases each). Germline lookup yields CDR1 SEHNR and CDR2 FQNEAQ (reference sequence). The CDR3 is 16 residues long. V shed 4 bases and J shed 4 bases, with 17 bases lying between them. In nucleotides, the CDR3 is TGTGCCAGCAGCTCAACTAGAAGGGACGAGTACAATGAGCAGTTCTTC. The encoded protein is CASSSTRRDEYNEQFF. The full variable domain, with the rest looked up from reference TRBV7-9 and TRBJ2-1, is DTGVSQNPRHKITKRGQNVTFRCDPISEHNRLYWYRQTLGQGPEFLTYFQNEAQLEKSRLLSDRFSAERPKGSFSTLEIQRTEQGDSAMYLCASSSTRRDEYNEQFFGPGTRLTVL.

This sequence joins TRBV27 and TRBJ1-2, with D uncertain. The V end was cut by 2 bases, the J end by 1 base, with 5 bases between. CDR3 length: 13 residues. The germline V gene encodes CDR1 MNHEY and CDR2 SMNVEV (reference sequence). The CDR3 DNA reads as TGTGCCAGCAGTTTAAGTAATAACTATGGCTACACCTTC. Protein: CASSLSNNYGYTF.

The V gene is TRBV27, the J gene TRBJ2-3; D remains ambiguous. V was clipped by 5 bases and J by 2 bases, with 20 bases between them. This CDR3 has 17 residues. CDR1 and CDR2 from the germline V gene are MNHEY and SMNVEV (reference sequence). The CDR3 reads CASSPETVVLDTDTQYF. In DNA, the CDR3 is TGTGCCAGCAGTCCCGAGACTGTGGTGCTAGACACAGATACGCAGTATTTT.

The chain combines TRBV19 with TRBJ1-1; D gene unclear. V lost 10 bases, J lost 3 bases, and 15 bases lay in between. The germline CDR1 and CDR2 sequences are LNHDA and SQIVND (reference sequence). This CDR3 contains 13 residues. The CDR3 sequence: CATSALGYTEAFF. DNA of the CDR3: TGTGCCACCTCGGCCCTGGGATACACTGAAGCTTTCTTT.

This clonotype was counted a single time. The chain joins TRBV7-6 to TRBJ2-5; D unclear. The CDR3 is 16 amino acids. Trimming shortened V by 5 bases and J by 7 bases, and 23 bases separated the two germline ends. Germline V gene lookup returns CDR1 SGHVS and CDR2 FNYEAQ. The CDR3 bases are TGTGCCAGCAGCACGAACACACCCGATATGGATGGGACCCAGTACTTC. The encoded protein is CASSTNTPDMDGTQYF.

This clonotype showed up just a few times. The chain combines TRBV5-1 with TRBJ2-7; D is unclear. Germline loops: CDR1 SGHRS, CDR2 YFSETQ. V was pared by 4 bases and J by 1 base, with 12 bases between. There are 14 residues in the CDR3. CDR3 DNA sequence: TGCGCCAGCAGCCCTCTGGAATGGTCCTACGAGCAGTACTTC. Protein sequence: CASSPLEWSYEQYF.

The chain has TRBV7-3 and TRBJ2-2; D is possibly TRBD1 or TRBD2 (5 bases each). Germline loops: CDR1 SGHTA, CDR2 FQGTGA. The CDR3 loop spans 16 amino acids. Trimming removed 5 bases from V and 2 bases from J, with 15 bases in between. The CDR3 bases are TGTGCCAGCAGCCTACGAGGGGCCCCAAACACCGGGGAGCTGTTTTTT. Translated, it gives CASSLRGAPNTGELFF.

This sequence joins TRBV13 and TRBJ2-1, with D perhaps matching TRBD2 (6 bases). The CDR3 consists of 19 residues. Trimming pared 2 bases from V and 0 bases from J, leaving 20 bases between. Germline CDR1 is PRHDT and CDR2 is FYEKMQ (reference sequence). This CDR3 is CASSLFSGTSRSSYNEQFF. The CDR3 DNA sequence: TGTGCCAGCAGCTTATTTTCCGGGACTTCAAGGAGCTCCTACAATGAGCAGTTCTTC.

V is TRBV6-5 and J is TRBJ2-5; unclear D gene. V gave up 4 bases and J gave up 0 bases, with 9 bases separating them. The CDR3 has 14 amino acids. Germline CDR1 is MNHEY and CDR2 is SVGAGI. CDR3 in DNA: TGTGCCAGCAGTTTCAGAGAGTACCAAGAGACCCAGTACTTC. Its translation is CASSFREYQETQYF.

The V and J genes are TRBV20-1 and TRBJ2-1; unclear D gene. The CDR3 has 11 residues. Germline V gene sequence: CDR1 DFQATT, CDR2 SNEGSKA (reference sequence). V dropped 6 bases and J dropped 7 bases, with 10 bases sitting between them. This chain's CDR3 is CSATSSNEQFF. The CDR3, as DNA: TGCAGTGCAACTTCCTCTAATGAGCAGTTCTTC.

The chain links TRBV20-1 to TRBJ2-2, with D uncertain. The germline V gene has CDR1 DFQATT and CDR2 SNEGSKA (reference sequence). This CDR3 comprises 11 residues. The CDR3 nucleotides are TGCGGTCTGGGCGGATCCGGGGAGCTGTTTTTT. Its translation: CGLGGSGELFF.

J is TRBJ1-2 and V is TRBV4-1, with D possibly matching TRBD1 (5 bases). CDR1 is MGHRA and CDR2 is YSYEKL in the germline V gene. The CDR3 spans 13 residues. Trimming removed 4 bases from V and 8 bases from J, with 14 bases in between. Here the CDR3 reads CASSPLGGEGYTF. CDR3 sequence (DNA): TGCGCCAGCAGCCCACTGGGGGGAGAAGGCTACACCTTC.